This T cell receptor beta chain was retrieved from a study of shared clonotypes between healthy human individuals. Study-level information: Donors were two women and three men aged 18 to 49. Findings and caveats of the study: On the whole, naive subsets had larger estimated richness than memory subsets had.

The CDR3 is 13 residues long. Trimming pared 3 bases from V and 3 bases from J, leaving 10 bases between. Germline V CDR1 and CDR2: SGDLS, YYNGEE. Note on this clone: The antigen remains unidentified.

Naive CD8 isolation took CD45RO-negative cells positively selected for CCR7 and excluded terminally differentiated effector memory CD45RA+ cells. Data came from immunoSEQ multiplex PCR; TCRdb stores just in-frame clones and leaves some out. Counted here are about 2.2 million clones, 80% to 95% occurring once; the ten biggest clones make up roughly 1.7%. The sequence came from a young man in good health. Some clones in this sample may be carry-over from other donors' samples. The chain links TRBV9 to TRBJ2-7, with D possibly matching TRBD1 (6 bases). The source material was naive CD8+ T cells from PBMCs. The CDR3 DNA reads as TGTGCCAGCAGCGCAGGACAGTTCTACGAGCAGTACTTC. Protein product: CASSAGQFYEQYF.